This note documents a single T cell receptor beta chain sequence. These data belong to a study of T cell repertoires in cytomegalovirus infection. The CDR3 length is 15 residues. The trim removed 5 bases at V and 4 bases at J, leaving 9 bases unmatched. Germline CDR1 is SEHNR and CDR2 is FQNEAQ (reference sequence). TCRdb reprocessed the reads with MiXCR, giving one entry per CDR3 protein. The profile shows approximately 500,000 distinct CDR3 sequences, approximately 11% of them singletons. Sequencing was performed on PBMCs. This clonotype originated in a human donor in good health (CMV status not recorded). Some clones in this sample may be carry-over from other donors' samples. The V call is TRBV7-9, the J call TRBJ2-5; 8 bases are shared with TRBD2. The CDR3 protein is CASSPSGRGGETQYF. The CDR3, as DNA: TGTGCCAGCAGCCCGAGCGGGAGAGGGGGAGAGACCCAGTACTTC.